The subject of this entry is one TCR beta chain. This clonotype is large (0.1 to 1%). Its antigen has not been determined. Base-call qualities are not available, and no considerably larger clone is one nucleotide away. The CDR3 numbers 15 residues from cysteine through phenylalanine. The CDR3 DNA has 45 bases and is translated from base 1. For CDR1 and CDR2, the germline V gene (reference sequence) lists MNHEY and SMNVEV. The junction shows trimming of 2 bases on V and 8 bases on J, plus 15 bases between the germline ends. The sample is drawn from a study of vaccination and CD4 T cells after COVID-19 (dated by TCRdb to 2021 to 2024). Broadly, across the study: Convalescent patients had a positive SARS-CoV-2 result on nasal swab PCR, and of these patients, several had mild disease and one had severe disease. Six males and four females were included in the convalescent cohort, with two Hispanic individuals, seven Caucasians, two Asians and one multiracial person represented. Participants received two doses of either the Pfizer-BioNTech BNT162b2 vaccine (n=8) or the Moderna mRNA-1273 vaccine (n=2). Post-COVID blood samples from convalescent patients were collected a median of around 100 days after diagnosis, with a range of 35 to 161 days. Post-vaccine blood samples were obtained a median of around 74 days after the second vaccine dose, with a range of roughly 14 to 241 days. Overlapping spike peptide pools from SARS-CoV-2 and from the common cold coronaviruses HCoV-NL63, HCoV-OC43 and HCoV-229E were used as culture stimuli. In control cultures, a CEFX viral epitope pool was used as positive control, an HIV-1 Nef peptide pool was used as negative control, or no peptide was added. In 10 COVID-19 convalescent patients and several infection-naive healthy vaccine recipients, the spike-specific CD4+ TCR repertoire before mRNA vaccination was compared with the repertoire after mRNA vaccination.

The intended sense of this specimen's treatment or condition label: approximately nine-day PBMC culture with coronavirus spike peptide pools or control peptides (ViraFEST assay). The study used the ViraFEST assay, which expanded antigen-specific T cells with peptide pools and then identified expanded clonotypes by TCR sequencing. The convalescent patients' positive SARS-CoV-2 PCR tests were from March to December 2020, which was before the Alpha, Beta and Delta variants emerged in the United States. Each well held 2.2 million or so PBMCs cultured in IMDM containing about 5% human AB serum and 9 to 10 IU/ml IL-2, with around 9.7 ug/ml peptide pools added. Half of the culture medium was replaced with fresh IL-2-containing medium on days 3 and 7. CD4+ T cells were isolated after around 11 days of culture through negative selection using the EasySep CD4+ T cell isolation kit. PBMCs were separated from whole blood using Ficoll-Paque Plus gradient centrifugation and then either used fresh or cryopreserved at -140C. In general, triplicate wells were set up for every culture condition.

Library creation used PCR. At the Johns Hopkins FTIC core, DNA from the cultured CD4+ T cells underwent TCR sequencing with the Oncomine TCR Beta short-read assay. The QIAamp micro DNA kit was used to extract genomic DNA from the cultured CD4+ T cells. Oncomine TCR Beta libraries made from cultured CD4+ T cells were pooled using unique dual indexes and sequenced on an Illumina iSeq 100. The study's own analysis went as follows. Non-productive sequences were removed, and CDR3s that did not start with C, did not end with F or W, or were shorter than 7 amino acids were discarded. Antigen-specific clonotypes were identified using the MANAFEST web application through comparison of peptide-stimulated wells with reference and other culture wells. For a clone to be called positive, the clone needed an FDR below 0.05, an odds ratio above 5, and a productive frequency above 0.1% in at least two of three replicate wells. Cross-reactive clonotypes were defined as significantly expanded in both SARS-CoV-2 spike wells and at least one common cold coronavirus spike condition. CDR3 homology was assessed with Levenshtein distances (stringdist) and unrooted phylogenetic trees (ape) in R version 3.6.1. TCRdb handled the public reads itself, with Q25 trimming in fastp and clone calling in MiXCR, and kept productive beta chains. Merged by CDR3 protein, the rows form single entries marked with the most common genes and DNA. The V and J calls, along with clone size, are taken from TCRdb and not from the paper's own processing. The sample table contains 13,000 or so distinct CDR3 sequences; only one count was recorded for approximately 46% of them. The top ten clonotypes cover roughly 7.4% of the sample.

General findings and caveats noted by the study authors: The number of convalescent patients in the study was relatively small, and the study did not examine early timepoints following natural infection. In convalescent patients, a median roughly 87% of post-vaccine SARS-CoV-2-reactive clones were detected only after vaccination, suggesting vaccine-specific priming. The median count of SARS-CoV-2-reactive clonotypes went up from some 23 after infection to 38 after vaccination, although the change was not significant. Of the vaccine-specific clones in convalescent patients, 304 of 307, or nearly all, reacted only to SARS-CoV-2 spike and did not cross-react with common cold coronaviruses.

The V and J genes are TRBV27 and TRBJ1-4; no D gene can be assigned with confidence. This receptor was obtained from a human donor who had recovered from COVID-19. The specimen comprised CD4+ T cells from blood, cultured in vitro, sampled after SARS-CoV-2 vaccination. The CDR3 is CASSLTPGQREKLFF. The DNA sequence is as follows: TGTGCCAGCAGTTTAACCCCCGGCCAGCGAGAAAAACTGTTTTTT.